Listed here are 23 T cell receptor beta chains from one sample, sequenced in a study of T-cell reconstitution after alpha-beta-depleted transplantation in children. As it was prepared, the TCRbeta library received unique molecular identifiers. From the PCR reads, TCRdb called clonotypes with MiXCR, one entry per CDR3 protein. The data contain around 200,000 distinct CDR3 sequences, around 7% of them singletons. This sample comprised PBMCs from the stem cell graft donor, obtained from the stem cell graft. All receptors come from a human donor who donated a stem cell graft to a child with Wiskott-Aldrich syndrome.

J is TRBJ2-6 and V is TRBV15; 9 positions match TRBD2. The CDR3 runs 19 residues. Germline-derived CDR1 and CDR2 are LNHNV and YYDKDF (reference sequence). The V segment lost 4 bases and the J segment 0 bases; nucleotides outside the gene matches: 10. CDR3 sequence: CATSKGGAGGSSGANVLTF. The CDR3 DNA reads TGTGCCACCAGCAAAGGGGGAGCGGGGGGTAGCTCTGGGGCCAACGTCCTGACTTTC.

This clonotype was detected many times. The rearrangement joins TRBV24-1 to TRBJ1-5; D unresolved. This CDR3 is 15 amino acids long. Trimming removed 3 bases at V and 5 bases at J, with 13 bases between. CDR1 and CDR2 (germline): KGHDR, SFDVKD. CDR3 in amino acids: CATSDARLEHQPQHF. Here the CDR3 DNA reads TGTGCCACCAGTGATGCGAGGCTAGAACATCAGCCCCAGCATTTT.

The chain carries TRBV7-2 and TRBJ2-7, with D perhaps matching TRBD2 (5 bases). The CDR3 extends over 14 amino acids. Looked up from germline, CDR1 is SGHTA and CDR2 is FQGNSA. Between the trimmed V and J ends, which lost 5 bases and 1 base, there was a span of 12 bases. CDR3: CASSGIRGSYEQYF. In DNA, the CDR3 is TGTGCCAGCAGCGGAATCCGGGGTTCCTACGAGCAGTACTTC.

This clonotype has more than one count but fewer than ten. The rearrangement joins TRBV5-1 to TRBJ2-7, with TRBD2 matching over 7 bases. The CDR3 sequence is 16 residues long. Germline assignment: CDR1 SGHRS and CDR2 YFSETQ. The V and J ends lost 0 bases and 0 bases, in that order; junction bases with no gene match: 6. CDR3 in DNA: TGCGCCAGCAGCTTGGGGGGTCGGGGGGACTCCTACGAGCAGTACTTC. It specifies CASSLGGRGDSYEQYF.

Details on this clonotype: Sequence at one end of the junction differs from germline and may be a read error. This chain uses TRBV6-4 with TRBJ2-1; TRBD2 agrees at 11 bases. The germline V gene has CDR1 MRHNA and CDR2 SNTAGT. The CDR3 loop spans 15 amino acids. Written as DNA, the CDR3 is TGTACCAGCAGTGAAACTAGCGGGAGTGCCGATGAGCAGTTCTTC. Translation: CTSSETSGSADEQFF.

This clonotype occurred many times. The chain recombines TRBV29-1 with TRBJ1-2; D possibly corresponds to TRBD1 (6 bases). This CDR3 region has 12 residues. Germline V CDR1 and CDR2: SQVTM, ANQGSEA. V dropped 7 bases and J dropped 7 bases, with 16 bases sitting between them. The CDR3 here is CSEQGYGGGYTF. The CDR3 DNA reads TGCAGCGAACAGGGTTATGGGGGTGGCTACACCTTC.

There are many counts of this clonotype. This rearrangement joins TRBV4-1 to TRBJ2-7; D not certain. The CDR3 spans 13 residues. The germline V gene encodes CDR1 MGHRA and CDR2 YSYEKL. With 1 base removed from V and 3 bases from J, the gap between germline ends came to 7 bases. The CDR3 sequence: CASSQAAGYEQYF. Written as DNA, the CDR3 is TGCGCCAGCAGCCAAGCGGCCGGCTACGAGCAGTACTTC.

The rearrangement joins TRBV20-1 to TRBJ2-7; 10 nucleotides line up with TRBD1. CDR3 length equals 15 residues. V shed 1 base and J 3 bases; nucleotides not matched to a gene: 6. The germline CDR1 and CDR2 sequences are DFQATT and SNEGSKA (reference sequence). CDR3 nucleotides: TGCAGTGCTAGAGCCGGGACAGGGGACTACTACGAGCAGTACTTC. It yields the protein CSARAGTGDYYEQYF.

The chain couples TRBV4-3 to TRBJ2-5; D perhaps matches TRBD2 (5 bases). Germline CDR1 reads LGHNA; CDR2 reads YSLEER. V lost 1 base, J lost 4 bases, and 13 bases lay in between. This CDR3 is built from 15 residues. The CDR3 region is CASSQVLADRETQYF. The DNA for the CDR3 is TGCGCCAGCAGCCAAGTCCTAGCAGATCGAGAGACCCAGTACTTC.

This chain connects TRBV7-6 to TRBJ1-6; D is unresolved. V gave up 3 bases and J gave up 0 bases, with 3 bases separating them. Germline CDR1 is SGHVS and CDR2 is FNYEAQ. This CDR3 is built from 14 residues. CDR3 protein: CASSFNSYNSPLHF. CDR3 coding DNA: TGTGCCAGCAGCTTTAACTCCTATAATTCACCCCTCCACTTT.

There are many counts of this clonotype. The chain uses TRBV10-3 and TRBJ2-3; TRBD2 agrees at 10 bases. The V gene end was trimmed by 10 bases and the J gene end by 3 bases; junction bases not matched to a gene: 7. CDR3 length: 14 residues. Germline V gene data show CDR1 as ENHRY and CDR2 as SYGVKD. CDR3 sequence reads: CATRAGGGTDTQYF. The CDR3 DNA follows: TGTGCCACCCGAGCGGGAGGGGGAACAGATACGCAGTATTTT.

Ten or more counts support this clonotype. This rearrangement joins TRBV5-1 to TRBJ2-1; D tentatively fits TRBD1 or TRBD2 (6 bases each). The germline V gene encodes CDR1 SGHRS and CDR2 YFSETQ. The V end was cut by 7 bases, the J end by 0 bases, with 14 bases between. CDR3 size: 15 residues. The CDR3 DNA sequence: TGCGCCAGCGGGGGGATGGGGGCCTCCTACAATGAGCAGTTCTTC. Translated, it gives CASGGMGASYNEQFF.

This clonotype was seen more than once but under ten times. The rearrangement links TRBV4-1 to TRBJ2-7; D is unresolved. The germline V gene has CDR1 MGHRA and CDR2 YSYEKL. This CDR3 is built from 13 residues. Trimming took 5 bases from V and 2 from J, leaving 10 bases between them. CDR3 DNA: TGCGCCAGCAGCTTTCGACAAACCTACGAGCAGTACTTC. Translating gives CASSFRQTYEQYF.

This clonotype was counted at least ten times. V is TRBV12-3 or TRBV12-4 and J is TRBJ1-1, with a tentative D call TRBD1 (6 bases). Between the trimmed V and J ends, which lost 8 bases and 0 bases, there was a span of 10 bases. The CDR3 spans 13 residues. The CDR3 sequence is CASRQAMNTEAFF. CDR3 coding DNA: TGTGCCAGCCGACAGGCTATGAACACTGAAGCTTTCTTT.

This clonotype was counted many times. The J gene is TRBJ2-7, the V gene TRBV10-2; tentatively, D is TRBD1 or TRBD2 (6 bases each). The CDR3 has 16 residues. In germline, CDR1 is WSHSY, CDR2 SAAADI. The V and J ends lost 5 bases and 4 bases respectively, with 21 bases between them. Written as DNA, the CDR3 is TGCGCCAGCAGTAAAGGGACTCCAGGGGATAGGTACGAGCAGTACTTC. Amino acid sequence: CASSKGTPGDRYEQYF.

This clonotype came up once. V gene TRBV3-1 combines with J gene TRBJ2-2, with TRBD1 matching 9 bases. The CDR3 length is 15 residues. CDR1 is LGHDT and CDR2 is YNNKEL in the germline V gene (reference sequence). Trimming took 4 bases from V and 4 from J; bases not matched to a gene: 4. CDR3 bases: TGTGCCAGCAGCCCTTGGACAGGGGTCACCGGGGAGCTGTTTTTT. Translation gives CASSPWTGVTGELFF.

This clonotype was picked up many times. The chain uses TRBV20-1 and TRBJ2-3, with 7 bases fitting TRBD1. With V trimmed by 5 bases and J by 0 bases, 8 bases remained unmatched. Germline loops: CDR1 DFQATT, CDR2 SNEGSKA (reference sequence). The CDR3 covers 15 residues. The CDR3 protein is CSAGHTGQSTDTQYF. The CDR3 DNA follows: TGCAGTGCTGGCCACACGGGACAGAGCACAGATACGCAGTATTTT.

This clonotype was seen a few times. V usage is TRBV7-9 and J usage is TRBJ1-1; 10 positions match TRBD1. V lost 1 base to trimming and J lost 4 bases; unmatched junction nucleotides: 3. This CDR3 contains 15 residues. Germline loops: CDR1 SEHNR, CDR2 FQNEAQ (reference sequence). The chain's CDR3 is CASSLGGQGGTEAFF. The CDR3 region has the DNA TGTGCCAGCAGCTTAGGAGGACAGGGGGGCACTGAAGCTTTCTTT.

This clonotype occurred many times. The V call is TRBV12-3 or TRBV12-4, the J call TRBJ1-2; TRBD1 aligns across 9 bases. The CDR3 loop spans 14 amino acids. Trimming removed 6 bases from V and 4 bases from J; junction bases left unmatched: 6. The CDR3 is CASSRQGGTYGYTF. CDR3 bases: TGTGCCAGCAGCCGACAGGGGGGGACCTATGGCTACACCTTC.

This clonotype was counted only a few times. V is TRBV19 and J is TRBJ1-5; D is ambiguous. Germline V gene data show CDR1 as LNHDA and CDR2 as SQIVND (reference sequence). The CDR3 loop spans 13 amino acids. The V end lost 9 bases, the J end lost 0 bases, and 9 bases lay between the germline ends. In DNA form, the CDR3 reads TGTGCCAGCAGAGCGTATAGCAATCAGCCCCAGCATTTT. Encoded protein: CASRAYSNQPQHF.

The table lists this clonotype with many counts. The chain combines TRBV14 with TRBJ1-2, with 7 positions matching TRBD1. Germline assignment: CDR1 SGHDN and CDR2 FVKESK. The CDR3 is 14 amino acids. After removal of 1 base from V and 4 bases from J, the junction contained 3 bases not matched to a gene. Written as DNA, the CDR3 is TGTGCCAGCAGCCAAGCCGGGACAGCCTATGGCTACACCTTC. Residues: CASSQAGTAYGYTF.

This clonotype was seen at least ten times. V is TRBV7-8 and J is TRBJ2-7; D ambiguous. The CDR3 is 13 amino acids. Germline assignment: CDR1 SGHVS and CDR2 FQNEAQ. The V gene lost 0 bases and the J gene lost 4 bases, with 7 bases spanning the gap. CDR3 amino acids: CASSLAKIYEQYF. CDR3 bases: TGTGCCAGCAGCTTAGCTAAGATTTACGAGCAGTACTTC.

The chain combines TRBV3-1 with TRBJ2-5; D is ambiguous. From germline, CDR1 is LGHDT and CDR2 YNNKEL (reference sequence). The CDR3 length is 15 residues. V was clipped by 0 bases and J by 0 bases, with 8 bases between them. The CDR3 bases are TGTGCCAGCAGCCAAGAATCAAGGGACCAAGAGACCCAGTACTTC. The encoded protein is CASSQESRDQETQYF.